Reported below is one TCR beta chain. The data belong to a study of OX40 agonist ivuxolimab in advanced cancers. CDR1 and CDR2 from the germline V gene are SGDLS and YYNGEE. V lost 0 bases and J 0 bases, leaving 6 bases between the germline ends. The CDR3 sequence is 14 residues long. Patients were ruled out by autoimmune disease history or systemic immunosuppression. Method: immunoSEQ multiplex PCR; TCRdb's copy keeps in-frame clones and lacks some. Here the sample spans roughly 86,000 clones, roughly nine tenths being singletons. The rearrangement uses TRBV9 and TRBJ2-5, with D tentatively TRBD2 (5 bases). The sample was CD4+ or CD8+ T cells sorted from blood, taken in a trial of the OX40 agonist ivuxolimab. The sequence was collected from an adult with an advanced solid tumor such as melanoma, head and neck, liver or kidney cancer. The CDR3 DNA sequence: TGTGCCAGCAGCGTAGGGGAGTACCAAGAGACCCAGTACTTC. Translated, it gives CASSVGEYQETQYF.